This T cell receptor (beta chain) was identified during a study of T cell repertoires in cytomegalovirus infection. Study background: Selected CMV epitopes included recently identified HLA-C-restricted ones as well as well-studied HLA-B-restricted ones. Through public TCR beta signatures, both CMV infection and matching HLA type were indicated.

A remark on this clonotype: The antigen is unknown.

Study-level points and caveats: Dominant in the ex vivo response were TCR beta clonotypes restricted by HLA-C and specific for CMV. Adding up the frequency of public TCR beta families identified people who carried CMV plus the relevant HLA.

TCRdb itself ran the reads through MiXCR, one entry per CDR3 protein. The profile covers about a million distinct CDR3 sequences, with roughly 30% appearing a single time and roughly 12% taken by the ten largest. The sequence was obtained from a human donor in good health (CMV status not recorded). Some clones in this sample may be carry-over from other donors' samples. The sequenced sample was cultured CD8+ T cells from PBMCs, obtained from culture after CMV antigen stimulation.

The CDR3 sequence is CASSLPNRATYIGDEQFF. The CDR3 nucleotides read TGCGCCAGCAGCTTGCCCAATCGGGCCACTTACATCGGTGATGAGCAGTTCTTC. The chain recombines TRBV5-1 with TRBJ2-1; no definite D call. From germline, CDR1 is SGHRS and CDR2 YFSETQ. The CDR3 totals 18 residues. V was clipped by 1 base and J by 8 bases, with 25 bases between them.